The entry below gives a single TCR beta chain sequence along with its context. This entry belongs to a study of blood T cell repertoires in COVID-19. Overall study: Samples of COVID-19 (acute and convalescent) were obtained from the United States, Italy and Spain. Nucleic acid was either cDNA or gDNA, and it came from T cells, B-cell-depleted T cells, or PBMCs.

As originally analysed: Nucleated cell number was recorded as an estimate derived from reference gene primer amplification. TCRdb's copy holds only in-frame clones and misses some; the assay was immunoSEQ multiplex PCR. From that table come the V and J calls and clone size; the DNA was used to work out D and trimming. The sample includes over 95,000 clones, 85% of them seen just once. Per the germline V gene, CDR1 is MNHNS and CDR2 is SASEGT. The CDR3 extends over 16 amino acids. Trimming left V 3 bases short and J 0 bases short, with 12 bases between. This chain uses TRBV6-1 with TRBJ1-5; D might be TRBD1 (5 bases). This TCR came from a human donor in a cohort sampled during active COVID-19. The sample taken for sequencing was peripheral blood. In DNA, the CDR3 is TGTGCCAGCAGTGAGTTGAGACAGATTAGCAATCAGCCCCAGCATTTT. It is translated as CASSELRQISNQPQHF.